This record looks at one T cell receptor beta chain sequence and its context. What it recognizes is unknown. TCRdb's table, derived via immunoSEQ multiplex PCR, lists solely in-frame clones and lacks some. This sample carries roughly 150,000 clones, roughly 91% of them seen once, and the ten largest clones take 10%. Donors were drawn from the approximately 110-subject validation cohort, separate from the roughly 670-subject first cohort. The germline gives CDR1 WNHNN, CDR2 SYGVQD (reference sequence). Trimming took 4 bases from V and 8 from J; bases not matched to a gene: 6. The CDR3 contains 15 residues. This record comes from a study of cytomegalovirus exposure and HLA in healthy donors. Overall study findings and caveats: Researchers catalogued 164 TCR beta chains as cytomegalovirus-associated.

This clonotype was sampled from a woman aged 18-29 years in good health and CMV-seropositive. J is TRBJ2-1 and V is TRBV10-1, with TRBD2 matching over 12 bases. The sample was PBMCs. For the CDR3, the DNA is TGCGCCAGCAGTGGTCATCTAGCGGGAGGGGATGAGCAGTTCTTC. This translates into CASSGHLAGGDEQFF.